The T cell receptor (beta chain) described here comes from a study of T cells in Graves' hyperthyroidism and ophthalmopathy. RNA transcripts served as the template for amplifying TCR beta CDR3 regions. In the first-round RT-PCR of the TCR CDR3, the HTBI primer set was used. One entry per CDR3 protein results from TCRdb running MiXCR on the multiplex PCR reads. Found here are tens of thousands of distinct CDR3 sequences, about 54% of them singletons; the top ten hold 34%. Germline V gives CDR1 SGHTA, CDR2 FQGNSA. The CDR3 sequence is 14 residues long. Absent ophthalmopathy progression within 18 months defined stable Graves' hyperthyroidism. Those patients with uncontrolled infection, other autoimmune disease, pregnancy or lactation were excluded. As to this clonotype: Its target is not known. A junction end diverges from the germline sequence, so it may reflect a read error.

Whole-study results and caveats: Clonotypes that were expanded in thyroid above 0.001 mostly appeared in blood too.

This receptor was obtained from a man younger than 30 with Graves' hyperthyroidism. Sequenced material: peripheral blood or thyroid tissue (not recorded which). V is TRBV7-2 and J is TRBJ2-7; 11 bases match TRBD2. CDR3 bases: TGCGCCAGCAGCCCCACTAGCGGGAGCCACGAGCAGTACTTC. This translates into CASSPTSGSHEQYF.